One and the same sample provided the 15 T cell receptor beta chains below, sequenced in a study of cytotoxic CD8 clonotypes in ibrutinib-treated CLL. Assay: immunoSEQ multiplex PCR; the TCRdb copy retains only in-frame clones and omits some. The sample includes some 310,000 clones, approximately 80% of them seen just once. The sequenced sample was PBMCs, obtained before ibrutinib treatment. These receptors originate from a human donor with chronic lymphocytic leukemia.

This chain joins TRBV11-1 and TRBJ2-7, with D hard to call. Germline CDR1 is SGHAT and CDR2 is FQDESV (reference sequence). The CDR3 is 13 residues long. Trimming pared 7 bases from V and 1 base from J, leaving 11 bases between. CDR3 bases: TGTGCCAGCAAACTATCGTATTCCTACGAGCAGTACTTC. Its translation is CASKLSYSYEQYF.

This chain uses TRBV4-1 with TRBJ2-2; 12 bases fit TRBD2. CDR1 MGHRA and CDR2 YSYEKL come from the germline V gene. J gave up 5 bases and V 4 bases, and 8 bases lay outside the gene matches. The CDR3 spans 17 residues. CDR3 DNA sequence: TGCGCCAGCAGCCGACTAGCGGGAGTCTTGAGGACCGGGGAGCTGTTTTTT. Translating gives CASSRLAGVLRTGELFF.

The rearrangement joins TRBV6-4 to TRBJ2-5; D call uncertain. Looked up from germline, CDR1 is MRHNA and CDR2 is SNTAGT. The CDR3 consists of 13 residues. Trimming took off 3 bases at V and 5 bases at J, with 10 bases between the two ends. The CDR3 sequence: CASSEQPRETQYF. DNA of the CDR3: TGTGCCAGCAGTGAACAGCCACGGGAGACCCAGTACTTC.

The chain has TRBV2 and TRBJ1-1; D is undetermined. Germline values: CDR1 SNHLY, CDR2 FYNNEI. Trimming removed 4 bases from V and 5 bases from J, with 5 bases in between. The CDR3 loop spans 11 amino acids. The CDR3 region is CASSVRTEAFF. For the CDR3, the DNA is TGTGCCAGCAGTGTTAGGACTGAAGCTTTCTTT. Looking up the rest from reference TRBV2 and TRBJ1-1 gives the full variable domain: EPEVTQTPSHQVTQMGQEVILRCVPISNHLYFYWYRQILGQKVEFLVSFYNNEISEKSEIFDDQFSVERPDGSNFTLKIRSTKLEDSAMYFCASSVRTEAFFGQGTRLTVV.

The V and J genes are TRBV5-4 and TRBJ1-1, with TRBD1 matching 8 bases. Unmatched junction bases numbered 8, after V lost 3 bases and J lost 4 bases. CDR1 and CDR2 (germline): SGHNT, YYREEE (reference sequence). This CDR3 spans 15 amino acids. The CDR3 nucleotides read TGTGCCAGCAGCTCAACCGGACAGGGAGGCACTGAAGCTTTCTTT. This translates into CASSSTGQGGTEAFF.

This sequence joins TRBV7-9 and TRBJ1-2; D perhaps matches TRBD1 (6 bases). The CDR3 sequence is 18 residues long. The germline V gene encodes CDR1 SEHNR and CDR2 FQNEAQ (reference sequence). V was shortened by 2 bases and J by 4 bases, with 23 bases between the two germline ends. The chain's CDR3 is CASSLFEDLGGPGYGYTF. CDR3 nucleotide sequence: TGTGCCAGCAGCTTATTCGAGGATCTTGGGGGGCCGGGCTATGGCTACACCTTC.

This sequence joins TRBV29-1 and TRBJ2-3; the D call may be TRBD1 or TRBD2 (5 bases each). The CDR3 is made up of 15 amino acids. CDR1 and CDR2 (germline): SQVTM, ANQGSEA. V lost 1 base to trimming and J lost 6 bases, with 17 bases between them. The CDR3 sequence is CSVEAGQGVSDTQYF. CDR3 nucleotides: TGCAGCGTTGAAGCGGGGCAGGGAGTATCGGATACGCAGTATTTT.

The V and J genes are TRBV5-5 and TRBJ2-7; 10 bases map to TRBD2. The CDR3 loop spans 20 amino acids. Germline-derived CDR1 and CDR2 are SGHKS and YYEKEE (reference sequence). V trimming: 2 bases; J trimming: 0 bases; junction bases outside the gene matches: 17. Written as DNA, the CDR3 is TGTGCCAGCAGCTTTTTCCCTTGGCTAGCGGGAGCCGACAGCTCCTACGAGCAGTACTTC. It translates to CASSFFPWLAGADSSYEQYF.

The gene calls are TRBV18 and TRBJ1-3; D possibly corresponds to TRBD1 (6 bases). CDR3 length: 16 amino acids. Trimming took off 3 bases at V and 0 bases at J, with 12 bases between the two ends. The germline gives CDR1 KGHSH, CDR2 LQKENI. This chain's CDR3 is CASSPAQGHSGNTIYF. The CDR3 bases are TGTGCCAGCTCACCCGCGCAGGGACACTCTGGAAACACCATATATTTT.

The genes are TRBV28 and TRBJ2-2, with D perhaps matching TRBD1 or TRBD2 (5 bases each). The CDR3 totals 15 residues. Trimming removed 6 bases at V and 0 bases at J, with 11 bases between. CDR1 is MDHEN and CDR2 is SYDVKM in the germline V gene. Written as DNA, the CDR3 is TGTGCCAGCAGAGAGTGGGACCCGAACACCGGGGAGCTGTTTTTT. Encoded protein: CASREWDPNTGELFF.

The rearrangement links TRBV10-3 to TRBJ2-2; the match to TRBD2 covers 10 bases. The CDR3 runs to 17 residues. The V gene end was trimmed by 0 bases and the J gene end by 7 bases; junction bases not matched to a gene: 8. Looked up from germline, CDR1 is ENHRY and CDR2 is SYGVKD. CDR3 protein: CAISESRTSGKDGELFF. In nucleotides, the CDR3 is TGTGCCATCAGTGAGTCACGGACTAGCGGAAAAGACGGGGAGCTGTTTTTT.

V is TRBV30 and J is TRBJ1-6, with TRBD1 identical over 11 bases. The CDR3 consists of 14 residues. V gave up 4 bases and J gave up 7 bases; unmatched junction bases: 3. Germline V gene lookup returns CDR1 GTSNPN and CDR2 SVGIG (reference sequence). CDR3: CAWTRDRGNSPLHF. In DNA, the CDR3 is TGTGCCTGGACCCGGGACAGGGGGAATTCACCCCTCCACTTT.

V usage is TRBV10-3 and J usage is TRBJ1-1; D is undetermined. Trimming took off 1 base at V and 3 bases at J, with 9 bases between the two ends. The CDR3 has 14 residues. Germline values: CDR1 ENHRY, CDR2 SYGVKD. CDR3 coding DNA: TGTGCCATCAGTGAGTTCCGACGGGACACTGAAGCTTTCTTT. Protein sequence: CAISEFRRDTEAFF.

This rearrangement joins TRBV9 to TRBJ1-2; D is unclear. The germline CDR1 and CDR2 sequences are SGDLS and YYNGEE. The V and J ends lost 4 bases and 1 base respectively, with 11 bases between them. This CDR3 has 14 residues. Here the CDR3 reads CASSSRTNNYGYTF. The CDR3 nucleotides are TGTGCCAGCAGCTCCCGGACCAATAACTATGGCTACACCTTC.

This chain links TRBV29-1 with TRBJ2-1; D unresolved. CDR1 is SQVTM and CDR2 is ANQGSEA in the germline V gene. This CDR3 region has 11 residues. V lost 7 bases, J lost 4 bases, and 8 bases lay in between. The CDR3 reads CSDRPYNEQFF. The CDR3 DNA is TGCAGCGACAGACCATACAATGAGCAGTTCTTC.